The 23 T cell receptor beta chains below all came from one sample that was sequenced in a study of blood T cell repertoires in COVID-19 (dated by TCRdb to about 2020). Preparation of the library involved the immunoSEQ multiplex PCR assay. In its TCRdb copy, this immuneACCESS table keeps in-frame sequences only and misses some clones. Where compared with another copy, unresolved V genes explain less than half of these, and the others have no known cause. The sample table contains around 400,000 clones; only one count was recorded for more than 70% of them. More than 1% of the sample is held by the ten biggest clonotypes. The sample consisted of peripheral blood. The receptors come from a man aged 40-55 years with acute or convalescent COVID-19.

This rearrangement joins TRBV19 to TRBJ2-5; the match to TRBD2 covers 9 bases. Germline CDR1 and CDR2: LNHDA and SQIVND (reference sequence). Trimming cost V 5 bases and J 3 bases; bases outside gene matches: 4. The CDR3 loop spans 14 amino acids. The DNA for the CDR3 is TGTGCCAGTAGTCGGGGACTAGCCAAAGAGACCCAGTACTTC. The encoded protein is CASSRGLAKETQYF.

J is TRBJ1-6 and V is TRBV19, with 8 nucleotides matching TRBD1. The junction had 3 bases not matched to a gene; V was cut back by 4 bases and J by 7 bases. The CDR3 length is 14 residues. Germline-derived CDR1 and CDR2 are LNHDA and SQIVND (reference sequence). In nucleotides, the CDR3 is TGTGCCAGTAGTACCCGGACAGGGAATTCACCCCTCCACTTT. Residues: CASSTRTGNSPLHF.

Only a few counts were recorded for this clone. The chain employs TRBV11-2 and TRBJ1-4; TRBD1 matches at 10 bases. The CDR3 has 14 amino acids. Germline values: CDR1 SGHAT, CDR2 FQNNGV. V shed 6 bases and J 6 bases; nucleotides not matched to a gene: 4. The chain's CDR3 is CASSSGTGDEKLFF. For the CDR3, the DNA is TGTGCCAGCAGTTCCGGGACAGGGGATGAAAAACTGTTTTTT.

The chain links TRBV19 to TRBJ1-2, with D possibly matching TRBD1 (6 bases). Trimming took off 4 bases at V and 6 bases at J, with 12 bases between the two ends. Per germline, CDR1 LNHDA and CDR2 SQIVND (reference sequence). The CDR3 contains 13 residues. The CDR3: CASSNRVADGYTF. The CDR3 coding sequence is TGTGCCAGTAGTAACAGGGTAGCCGATGGCTACACCTTC.

This clone showed up just a few times. This chain connects TRBV6-6 to TRBJ1-1; TRBD1 is a possible D gene (5 bases). The V end was cut by 2 bases, the J end by 4 bases, with 11 bases between. Germline V gene lookup returns CDR1 MNHNY and CDR2 SVGAGI (reference sequence). The CDR3 runs to 14 residues. CDR3 coding DNA: TGTGCCAGCAGTTACAGTCTGGGGCGCACTGAAGCTTTCTTT. It codes for CASSYSLGRTEAFF.

CDR3 loop: CASSFGGANYEQYF. CDR3 bases: TGTGCCAGCAGCTTTGGCGGGGCGAACTACGAGCAGTACTTC. J is TRBJ2-7 and V is TRBV7-6; a weak D match, TRBD2 (6 bases). V was cut by 3 bases and J by 3 bases, with 12 bases left in between. CDR1 and CDR2 (germline): SGHVS, FNYEAQ. The CDR3 spans 14 residues.

The genes are TRBV30 and TRBJ1-5; 9 nucleotides agree with TRBD1. The CDR3 has 14 residues. Per germline, CDR1 GTSNPN and CDR2 SVGIG (reference sequence). The ends lost 3 bases at V and 7 bases at J; junction bases unmatched: 7. The CDR3 DNA sequence: TGTGCCTGGAGCCTCAGACAGGGGGGACAGCCCCAGCATTTT. This codes for CAWSLRQGGQPQHF.

The chain recombines TRBV24-1 with TRBJ1-2; D may be TRBD1 (5 bases). V lost 7 bases, J lost 3 bases, and 17 bases lay in between. Germline V CDR1 and CDR2: KGHDR, SFDVKD. The CDR3 length is 15 residues. The CDR3 here is CATSPSGQGDYGYTF. CDR3 DNA sequence: TGTGCCACCAGCCCGTCGGGTCAGGGCGACTATGGCTACACCTTC.

The chain recombines TRBV30 with TRBJ1-1, with 9 bases that match TRBD1. V gave up 8 bases and J gave up 5 bases; unmatched junction bases: 9. Per germline, CDR1 GTSNPN and CDR2 SVGIG (reference sequence). The CDR3 is made up of 13 amino acids. The CDR3 DNA reads TGTGCCGCGCAACAGGGGGCTATAACTGAAGCTTTCTTT. Residues: CAAQQGAITEAFF.

The chain combines TRBV5-4 with TRBJ2-5; the match to TRBD2 covers 11 bases. The germline V gene has CDR1 SGHNT and CDR2 YYREEE (reference sequence). This CDR3 is 14 amino acids long. V lost 4 bases to trimming and J lost 7 bases; unmatched junction nucleotides: 6. Here the CDR3 reads CASSTIAGGPTQYF. The CDR3 DNA is TGTGCCAGCAGCACCATAGCGGGGGGGCCGACCCAGTACTTC. The complete variable domain, with remaining parts taken from reference TRBV5-4 and TRBJ2-5, reads ETGVTQSPTHLIKTRGQQVTLRCSSQSGHNTVSWYQQALGQGPQFIFQYYREEENGRGNFPPRFSGLQFPNYSSELNVNALELDDSALYLCASSTIAGGPTQYFGPGTRLLVL.

The V call is TRBV19, the J call TRBJ1-5; possibly TRBD1 for D (5 bases). The V end lost 3 bases, the J end lost 6 bases, and 12 bases lay between the germline ends. The CDR3 covers 14 residues. Germline V gene lookup returns CDR1 LNHDA and CDR2 SQIVND (reference sequence). CDR3 nucleotides: TGTGCCAGTAGTATCCTAAGTCAGGGTCAGCCCCAGCATTTT. Translating gives CASSILSQGQPQHF.

This clone was found once. This chain uses TRBV10-3 with TRBJ2-7; the match to TRBD1 covers 9 bases. V dropped 8 bases and J dropped 4; count of bases not matched to a gene: 6. The CDR3 is 13 amino acids. Germline V gives CDR1 ENHRY, CDR2 SYGVKD. CDR3 residues: CAIAGTGTYEQYF. CDR3 nucleotides: TGTGCCATCGCCGGGACAGGGACTTACGAGCAGTACTTC.

This clone showed up just once. The chain has TRBV28 and TRBJ2-7, with TRBD1 identical over 8 bases. This CDR3 spans 16 amino acids. V shed 5 bases, J shed 2 bases, and the junction held 11 bases outside the gene matches. Germline V CDR1 and CDR2: MDHEN, SYDVKM. The CDR3 loop is CASSPLDRGRTYEQYF. The CDR3, as DNA: TGTGCCAGCAGTCCTCTCGACAGGGGCCGCACCTACGAGCAGTACTTC.

The rearrangement links TRBV19 to TRBJ2-7; TRBD1 aligns across 7 bases. The CDR3 loop spans 13 amino acids. J was trimmed by 3 bases and V by 6 bases; bases with no gene match: 5. The germline V gene has CDR1 LNHDA and CDR2 SQIVND (reference sequence). The CDR3 protein is CASRSGQYYEQYF. The CDR3 bases are TGTGCCAGTAGGTCGGGACAGTACTACGAGCAGTACTTC. Full variable domain (outside the CDR3, taken from reference TRBV19 and TRBJ2-7): DGGITQSPKYLFRKEGQNVTLSCEQNLNHDAMYWYRQDPGQGLRLIYYSQIVNDFQKGDIAEGYSVSREKKESFPLTVTSAQKNPTAFYLCASRSGQYYEQYFGPGTRLTVT.

This clone was seen a few times. The chain couples TRBV6-2 or TRBV6-3 to TRBJ1-4; 7 positions match TRBD1. Trimming took 4 bases from V and 3 from J; bases not matched to a gene: 8. Germline V lookup: CDR1 MNHEY, CDR2 SVGEGT. The CDR3 spans 16 residues. CDR3 in DNA: TGTGCCAGCAGTTCTGACGGAGGGACAGCTAATGAAAAACTGTTTTTT. Its protein product is CASSSDGGTANEKLFF.

This clone was recorded only once. The chain combines TRBV9 with TRBJ1-5, with D unresolved. Germline V CDR1 and CDR2: SGDLS, YYNGEE. The CDR3 covers 15 residues. The V end was cut by 5 bases, the J end by 3 bases, with 15 bases between. DNA for the CDR3: TGTGCCAGCAGGTATTTCAGGACTAACAATCAGCCCCAGCATTTT. Its translation: CASRYFRTNNQPQHF.

The V and J genes are TRBV28 and TRBJ1-1; 9 nucleotides align to TRBD1. The CDR3 has 14 amino acids. With V trimmed by 5 bases and J by 10 bases, 11 bases remained unmatched. Germline V CDR1 and CDR2: MDHEN, SYDVKM. The CDR3 here is CASSHPPGQGVAFF. The CDR3 nucleotides read TGTGCCAGCAGTCACCCACCGGGACAGGGAGTAGCTTTCTTT.

The gene calls are TRBV6-6 and TRBJ1-3; D is uncertain. Germline loops: CDR1 MNHNY, CDR2 SVGAGI (reference sequence). The CDR3 totals 16 residues. Between the trimmed V and J ends, which lost 5 bases and 3 bases, there was a span of 17 bases. The CDR3 bases are TGTGCCAGCAGTCGAGGGCTCATCCTGGGTGGAAACACCATATATTTT. Protein: CASSRGLILGGNTIYF.

This chain connects TRBV6-2 or TRBV6-3 to TRBJ2-2, with 10 nucleotides matching TRBD1. Germline CDR1 MNHEY, CDR2 SVGEGT. The CDR3 has 19 amino acids. V shed 5 bases, J shed 5 bases, and the junction held 17 bases outside the gene matches. The CDR3 here is CASSSTGTGDLRSTGELFF. The CDR3 DNA reads TGTGCCAGCAGTAGCACCGGGACAGGGGATCTTCGGTCTACCGGGGAGCTGTTTTTT.

CDR3 in DNA: TGTGCCAGCTCCTTTGCCCGGACAGGGAGGTTGGGCCCGCAAGAGACCCAGTACTTC. Translation: CASSFARTGRLGPQETQYF. The chain combines TRBV18 with TRBJ2-5, with 8 nucleotides matching TRBD1. Per germline, CDR1 KGHSH and CDR2 LQKENI. V dropped 6 bases and J dropped 2; count of bases not matched to a gene: 20. The CDR3 runs to 19 residues. The full variable domain, rest sourced from reference TRBV18 and TRBJ2-5, is NAGVMQNPRHLVRRRGQEARLRCSPMKGHSHVYWYRQLPEEGLKFMVYLQKENIIDESGMPKERFSAEFPKEGPSILRIQQVVRGDSAAYFCASSFARTGRLGPQETQYFGPGTRLLVL.

V is TRBV10-2 and J is TRBJ1-1; possibly TRBD1 for D (5 bases). CDR1 is WSHSY, CDR2 SAAADI, per germline. The CDR3 is made up of 15 amino acids. V dropped 8 bases and J dropped 4 bases, with 20 bases sitting between them. CDR3 protein: CASGVRALGGTEAFF. CDR3 in DNA: TGCGCCAGCGGTGTAAGGGCTCTGGGGGGCACTGAAGCTTTCTTT.

The chain combines TRBV5-4 with TRBJ2-5, with D tentatively TRBD2 (5 bases). Germline CDR1 and CDR2: SGHNT and YYREEE (reference sequence). V lost 4 bases and J 5 bases, leaving 18 bases between the germline ends. The CDR3 loop spans 15 amino acids. CDR3 in amino acids: CASSQTHPRRETQYF. Written as DNA, the CDR3 is TGTGCCAGCAGCCAGACTCATCCCCGGAGGGAGACCCAGTACTTC.

The chain joins TRBV5-6 to TRBJ2-5; perhaps TRBD2 as D (7 bases). Germline V lookup: CDR1 SGHDT, CDR2 YYEEEE. Between the trimmed V and J ends, which lost 0 bases and 5 bases, there was a span of 14 bases. The CDR3 contains 15 residues. CDR3 sequence reads: CASSLGGGSRETQYF. In nucleotides, the CDR3 is TGTGCCAGCAGCTTGGGGGGGGGCTCAAGGGAGACCCAGTACTTC.